This T cell receptor beta chain was sequenced during a study of T cell responses to AZD1222 COVID-19 vaccine. Overall study: Second-dose intervals near 4 or 12 weeks were combined. Study-wide points: Clonal diversity was possibly underestimated; the donors were predominantly white British and more often female. Of the AZD1222 recipients, only five or six were seropositive at baseline. Unmutated regions of variants are reportedly targeted by nearly half of spike-specific TCRs.

Concerning this clone: The target antigen is unknown.

Only in-frame clones appear in the TCRdb table, and some are missing; sequencing was by immunoSEQ multiplex PCR. Among about 130,000 clones listed, roughly 93% were seen once. CDR1 and CDR2 (germline): KGHSH, LQKENI. Trimming stripped 3 bases from V and 5 bases from J, with 13 bases between. The CDR3 length is 14 residues. Sequenced here: peripheral blood, sampled on day 0 of AZD1222 vaccination. V gene TRBV18 combines with J gene TRBJ1-2; D is undetermined. The source is an adult in good health. For the CDR3, the DNA is TGTGCCAGCTCACCGTCACTAGAGATATATGGCTACACCTTC. This encodes CASSPSLEIYGYTF. Supplemented by reference TRBV18 and TRBJ1-2, the full variable domain reads NAGVMQNPRHLVRRRGQEARLRCSPMKGHSHVYWYRQLPEEGLKFMVYLQKENIIDESGMPKERFSAEFPKEGPSILRIQQVVRGDSAAYFCASSPSLEIYGYTFGSGTRLTVV.